The sequence of this T cell receptor beta chain was determined in a study of blood T cell repertoires in COVID-19. Germline CDR1 reads LNHDA; CDR2 reads SQIVND (reference sequence). The V gene end was trimmed by 6 bases and the J gene end by 6 bases; junction bases not matched to a gene: 11. This CDR3 is built from 16 residues. Enrolled during active infection, Seattle patients were then followed longitudinally. As originally analysed: Estimated nucleated cell counts came from reference gene primer amplification. Produced via immunoSEQ multiplex PCR; TCRdb's table is partial and in-frame only. From that table come the V and J calls and clone size; the DNA was used to work out D and trimming. The sample comprises 200,000 to 250,000 clones, around 86% of which are singletons, and about 9.4% rests with the top ten.

Input material: peripheral blood. This clonotype originated in a woman aged 50 to 60 with COVID-19, enrolled during active disease. The chain carries TRBV19 and TRBJ1-6; TRBD1 matches at 7 bases. CDR3 in amino acids: CASSPLRGQVNSPLHF. CDR3 in DNA: TGTGCCAGTAGCCCCCTGAGGGGGCAGGTTAATTCACCCCTCCACTTT.